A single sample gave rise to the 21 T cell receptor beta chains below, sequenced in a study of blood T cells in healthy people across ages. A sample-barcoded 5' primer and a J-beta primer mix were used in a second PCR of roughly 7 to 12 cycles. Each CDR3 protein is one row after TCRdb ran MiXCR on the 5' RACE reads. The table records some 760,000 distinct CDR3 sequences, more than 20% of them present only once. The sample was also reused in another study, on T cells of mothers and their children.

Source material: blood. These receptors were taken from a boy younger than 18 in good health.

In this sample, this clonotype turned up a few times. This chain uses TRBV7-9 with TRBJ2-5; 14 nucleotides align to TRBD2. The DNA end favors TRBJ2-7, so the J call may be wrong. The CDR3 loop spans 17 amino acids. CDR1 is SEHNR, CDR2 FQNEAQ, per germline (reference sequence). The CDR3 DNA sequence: TGTGCCAGCAGCCCTTACGGGGGACTAGCGGGAGTCAGCGAGCAGTACTTC. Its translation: CASSPYGGLAGVSEQYF.

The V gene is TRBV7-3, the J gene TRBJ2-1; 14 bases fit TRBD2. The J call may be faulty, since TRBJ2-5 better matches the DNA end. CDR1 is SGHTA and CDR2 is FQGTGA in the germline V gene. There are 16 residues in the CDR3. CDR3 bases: TGTGCCAGCAGCTCCGGACTAGCGGGAGGTAAAGAGACCCAGTACTTC. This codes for CASSSGLAGGKETQYF.

The CDR3 region has the DNA TGTGCCATTCGAAAGGGCAGGGGCGAGACCCAGTACTTC. This encodes CAIRKGRGETQYF. The rearrangement joins TRBV2 to TRBJ2-5; perhaps TRBD1 as D (6 bases). This CDR3 comprises 13 residues. The V end lost 10 bases, the J end lost 5 bases, and 17 bases lay between the germline ends. Germline CDR1 is SNHLY and CDR2 is FYNNEI.

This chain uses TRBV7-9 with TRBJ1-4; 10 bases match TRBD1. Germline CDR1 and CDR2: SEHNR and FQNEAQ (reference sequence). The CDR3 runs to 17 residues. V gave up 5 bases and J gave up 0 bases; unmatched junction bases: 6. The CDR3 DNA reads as TGTGCCAGCAGCCCTAAGACAGGGGGCCCAACTAATGAAAAACTGTTTTTT. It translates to CASSPKTGGPTNEKLFF.

CDR3 in DNA: TGCAGCGTATTGGACAGGGCCCATGGCTACACCTTC. Translation: CSVLDRAHGYTF. The chain recombines TRBV29-1 with TRBJ1-2; 8 nucleotides align to TRBD1. Germline V gene lookup returns CDR1 SQVTM and CDR2 ANQGSEA. The CDR3 loop spans 12 amino acids. Germline trimming cut 6 bases from V and 6 bases from J; bases unmatched to any gene: 6.

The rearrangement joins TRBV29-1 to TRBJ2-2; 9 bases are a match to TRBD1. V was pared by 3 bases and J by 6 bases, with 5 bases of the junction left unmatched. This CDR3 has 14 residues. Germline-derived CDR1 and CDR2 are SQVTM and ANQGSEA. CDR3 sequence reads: CSVEDRGNAGELFF. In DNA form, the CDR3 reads TGCAGCGTTGAGGACAGGGGAAACGCCGGGGAGCTGTTTTTT.

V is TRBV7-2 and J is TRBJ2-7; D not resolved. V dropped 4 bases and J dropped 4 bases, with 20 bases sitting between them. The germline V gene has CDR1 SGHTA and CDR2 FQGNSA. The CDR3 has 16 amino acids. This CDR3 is CASSSLPRNNQYEQYF. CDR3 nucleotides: TGTGCCAGCAGCTCTCTGCCCAGAAACAATCAATACGAGCAGTACTTC.

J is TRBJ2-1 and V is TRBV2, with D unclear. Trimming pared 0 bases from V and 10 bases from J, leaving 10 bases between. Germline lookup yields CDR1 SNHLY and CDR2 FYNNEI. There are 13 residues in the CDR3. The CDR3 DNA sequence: TGTGCCAGCAGTGAAGCGGGTCGGCGGGAGCAGTTCTTC. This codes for CASSEAGRREQFF.

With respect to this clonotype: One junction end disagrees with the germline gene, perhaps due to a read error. CDR3 residues: CAIRDAPWAAVSLHNEQFF. In DNA form, the CDR3 reads TGTGCCATCCGTGACGCTCCTTGGGCTGCAGTTTCCCTACACAATGAGCAGTTCTTC. V and J are TRBV10-3 and TRBJ2-1; no definite D call. Per germline, CDR1 ENHRY and CDR2 SYGVKD. The CDR3 has 19 amino acids.

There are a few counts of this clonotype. The CDR3 sequence: CSVDKGSQQYF. The DNA for the CDR3 is TGCAGCGTTGACAAGGGATCTCAGCAGTACTTC. The V and J genes are TRBV29-1 and TRBJ2-5; no reliable D call. Trimming left V 3 bases short and J 11 bases short, with 13 bases between. The germline V gene encodes CDR1 SQVTM and CDR2 ANQGSEA. The CDR3 has 11 amino acids.

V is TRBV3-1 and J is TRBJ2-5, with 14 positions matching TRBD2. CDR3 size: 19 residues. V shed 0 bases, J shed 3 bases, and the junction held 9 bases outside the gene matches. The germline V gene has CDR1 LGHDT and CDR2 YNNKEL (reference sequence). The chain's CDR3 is CASSQDRLAGGQLEETQYF. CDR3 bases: TGTGCCAGCAGCCAAGATAGACTAGCGGGGGGGCAGCTTGAAGAGACCCAGTACTTC.

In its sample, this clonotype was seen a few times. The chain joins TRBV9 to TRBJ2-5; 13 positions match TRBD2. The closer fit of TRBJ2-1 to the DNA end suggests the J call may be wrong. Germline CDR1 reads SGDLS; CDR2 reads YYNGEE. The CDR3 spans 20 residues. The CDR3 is CASSVDFGTSGILGHNEQFF. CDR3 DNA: TGTGCCAGCAGCGTAGATTTCGGGACTAGCGGGATTTTGGGGCACAATGAGCAGTTCTTC.

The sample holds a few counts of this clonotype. This CDR3 reads CASTQRGPPYEQYF. CDR3 coding DNA: TGTGCCAGCACACAGCGGGGCCCCCCTTACGAGCAGTACTTC. This chain links TRBV13 with TRBJ2-5; 7 bases line up with TRBD2. The DNA end is a closer match to TRBJ2-7, so the J assignment may be wrong. Germline CDR1 and CDR2: PRHDT and FYEKMQ (reference sequence). The CDR3 sequence is 14 residues long.

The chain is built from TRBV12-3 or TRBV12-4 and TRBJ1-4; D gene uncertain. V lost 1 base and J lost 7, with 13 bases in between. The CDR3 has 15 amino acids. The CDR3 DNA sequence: TGTGCCAGCAGTTTAGGTGTAAGAACGGGTGAAAAACTGTTTTTT. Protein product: CASSLGVRTGEKLFF.

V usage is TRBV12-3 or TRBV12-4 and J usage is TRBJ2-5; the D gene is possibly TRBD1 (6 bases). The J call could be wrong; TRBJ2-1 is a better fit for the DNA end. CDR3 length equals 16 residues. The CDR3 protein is CASSAGTQGIKNEQFF. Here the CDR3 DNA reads TGTGCCAGCAGTGCCGGGACACAGGGTATTAAAAATGAGCAGTTCTTC.

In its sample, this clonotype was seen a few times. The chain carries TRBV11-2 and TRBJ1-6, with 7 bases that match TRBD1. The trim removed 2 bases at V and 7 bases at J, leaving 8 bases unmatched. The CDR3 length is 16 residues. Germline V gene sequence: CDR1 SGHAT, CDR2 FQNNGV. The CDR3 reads CASSLPRQGRNSPLHF. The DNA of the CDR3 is TGTGCCAGCAGCTTACCCCGACAGGGCCGCAATTCACCCCTCCACTTT.

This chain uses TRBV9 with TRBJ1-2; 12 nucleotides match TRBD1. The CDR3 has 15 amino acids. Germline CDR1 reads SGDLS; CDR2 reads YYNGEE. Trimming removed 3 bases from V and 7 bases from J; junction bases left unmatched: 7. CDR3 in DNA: TGTGCCAGCAGCGGGGGACAGGGGGCGATTCTTGGCTACACCTTC. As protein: CASSGGQGAILGYTF.

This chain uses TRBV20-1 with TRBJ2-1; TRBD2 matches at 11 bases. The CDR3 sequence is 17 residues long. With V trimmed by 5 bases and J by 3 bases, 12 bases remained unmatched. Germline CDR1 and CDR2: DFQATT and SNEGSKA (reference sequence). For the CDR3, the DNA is TGCAGTGCTCTATTCCTAGCGGGGGGTCGGGTCTACAATGAGCAGTTCTTC. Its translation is CSALFLAGGRVYNEQFF.

The CDR3 DNA reads TGCGCCAGCAGCCAAGAGGAGGGGGGCTGGCCCCAGCATTTT. Translating it yields CASSQEEGGWPQHF. The chain joins TRBV4-1 to TRBJ1-5, with D tentatively TRBD1 (6 bases). CDR3 length equals 14 residues. The V end lost 0 bases, the J end lost 9 bases, and 12 bases lay between the germline ends. Germline CDR1 and CDR2: MGHRA and YSYEKL.

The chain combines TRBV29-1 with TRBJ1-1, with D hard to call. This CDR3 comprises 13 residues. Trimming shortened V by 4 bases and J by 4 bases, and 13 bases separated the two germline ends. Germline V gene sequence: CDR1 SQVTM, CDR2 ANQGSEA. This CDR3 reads CSVGYSGRTEAFF. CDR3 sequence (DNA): TGCAGCGTTGGATACAGCGGGCGCACTGAAGCTTTCTTT. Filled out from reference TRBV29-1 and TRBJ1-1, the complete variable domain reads SAVISQKPSRDICQRGTSLTIQCQVDSQVTMMFWYRQQPGQSLTLIATANQGSEATYESGFVIDKFPISRPNLTFSTLTVSNMSPEDSSIYLCSVGYSGRTEAFFGQGTRLTVV.

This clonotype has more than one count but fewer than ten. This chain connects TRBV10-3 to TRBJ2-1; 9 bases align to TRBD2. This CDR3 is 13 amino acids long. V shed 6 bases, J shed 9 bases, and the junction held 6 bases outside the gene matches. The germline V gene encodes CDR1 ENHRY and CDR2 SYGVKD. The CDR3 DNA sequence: TGTGCCATCAGCTTAGCGGGAGAGGGTGAGCAGTTCTTC. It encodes CAISLAGEGEQFF.